The sequence of this T cell receptor beta chain was determined in a study of technical replicates of blood from a few donors. Per germline, CDR1 SGHTA and CDR2 FQGNSA. V lost 2 bases, J lost 5 bases, and 12 bases lay in between. The CDR3 extends over 15 amino acids. Here immunoSEQ multiplex PCR was the method, and the copy in TCRdb shows in-frame clones only, minus some. Of 70,000 to 85,000 clones listed, about 95% are singletons. This receptor was obtained from a human donor in good health. Sequenced: T cells isolated from PBMCs. The chain employs TRBV7-2 and TRBJ2-2; TRBD2 is a possible D gene (5 bases). CDR3 DNA sequence: TGTGCCAGCAGCTTAACGGGGATGGGTACCGGGGAGCTGTTTTTT. It specifies CASSLTGMGTGELFF.